Given below is one T cell receptor (beta chain) in context. Its antigen is still unknown. Germline V gene sequence: CDR1 SGHAT, CDR2 FQNNGV. The CDR3 extends over 17 amino acids. J was trimmed by 2 bases and V by 1 base; bases with no gene match: 11. Profiling relied on immunoSEQ multiplex PCR, and the TCRdb table lists in-frame clones only, not all of them. The sample records 40,000 to 60,000 clones, about 88% being singletons. This sample is drawn from a study of OX40 agonist ivuxolimab in advanced cancers. As for the study in general: Ivuxolimab doses were 0.01, 0.1, 0.3, 1.5, 3 or 10 mg/kg every 2 weeks. Dose-escalation subjects each had hepatocellular carcinoma, melanoma, renal cell or head and neck cancer. Study-level points and caveats: At doses 0.1 to 3.0 mg/kg, CD4+ and CD8+ clones expanded.

This clonotype originated in an adult with an advanced solid tumor such as melanoma, head and neck, liver or kidney cancer. The sequenced sample was CD4+ or CD8+ T cells sorted from blood, obtained in a trial of the OX40 agonist ivuxolimab. The J gene is TRBJ2-7, the V gene TRBV11-2; 7 bases map to TRBD2. In DNA form, the CDR3 reads TGTGCCAGCAGCTTAGCGCCGTCGGGGGAGGGGACCTACGAGCAGTACTTC. It yields the protein CASSLAPSGEGTYEQYF.